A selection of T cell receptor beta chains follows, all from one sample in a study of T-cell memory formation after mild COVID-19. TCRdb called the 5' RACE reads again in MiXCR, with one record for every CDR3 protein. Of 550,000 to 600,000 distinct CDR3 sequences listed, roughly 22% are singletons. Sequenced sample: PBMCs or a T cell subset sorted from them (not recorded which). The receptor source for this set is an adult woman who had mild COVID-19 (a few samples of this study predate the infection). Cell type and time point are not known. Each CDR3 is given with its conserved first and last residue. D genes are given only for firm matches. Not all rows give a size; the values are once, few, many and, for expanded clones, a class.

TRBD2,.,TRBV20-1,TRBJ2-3,CSARVPGLEADTQYF,TGCAGTGCTAGAGTTCCGGGACTAGAAGCAGATACGCAGTATTTT
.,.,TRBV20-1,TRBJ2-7,CSARSGKSYEQYF,TGCAGTGCTAGGTCCGGGAAGTCATACGAGCAGTACTTC
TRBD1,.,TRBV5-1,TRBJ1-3,CASSLAFGTGGAGNTIYF,TGCGCCAGCAGCTTGGCTTTCGGGACAGGGGGCGCGGGAAACACCATATATTTT
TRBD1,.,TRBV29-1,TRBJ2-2,CSVADRDPGELFF,TGCAGCGTCGCGGACAGGGACCCCGGGGAGCTGTTTTTT
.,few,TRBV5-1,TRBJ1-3,CASSSPGTVGNTIYF,TGCGCCAGCAGCTCACCAGGGACGGTGGGAAACACCATATATTTT
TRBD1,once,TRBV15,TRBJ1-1,CATSRTGEDNTEAFF,TGTGCCACCAGCAGGACAGGGGAAGACAACACTGAAGCTTTCTTT
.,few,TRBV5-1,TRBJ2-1,CASSLGSGRSYNEQFF,TGCGCCAGCAGCTTGGGTAGCGGCCGCTCCTACAATGAGCAGTTCTTC
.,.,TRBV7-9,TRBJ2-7,CASSLPLSYEQYF,TGTGCCAGCAGCTTACCCCTCTCCTACGAGCAGTACTTC
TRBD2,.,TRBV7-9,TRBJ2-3,CASSLPRLAGAADTQYF,TGTGCCAGCAGCTTGCCTCGACTAGCGGGAGCCGCAGATACGCAGTATTTT
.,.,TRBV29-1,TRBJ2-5,CSVQKRGSFETQYF,TGCAGCGTTCAAAAGAGGGGGTCCTTTGAGACCCAGTACTTC
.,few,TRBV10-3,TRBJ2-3,CAINSVQQTDTQYF,TGTGCCATCAATAGCGTACAGCAAACAGATACGCAGTATTTT
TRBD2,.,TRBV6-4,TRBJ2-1,CASSRGGNGEQFF,TGTGCCAGCAGCCGGGGAGGGAATGGTGAGCAGTTCTTC
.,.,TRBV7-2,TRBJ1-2,CASSLVLRARGYTF,TGTGCCAGCAGCTTAGTCCTCAGGGCTAGAGGCTACACCTTC
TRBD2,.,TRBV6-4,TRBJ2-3,CASSPTSGGQDTQYF,TGTGCCAGCAGTCCGACTAGCGGGGGACAAGATACGCAGTATTTT
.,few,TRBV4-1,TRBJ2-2,CASSPWYLGENTGELFF,TGCGCCAGCAGCCCCTGGTATCTGGGGGAGAACACCGGGGAGCTGTTTTTT
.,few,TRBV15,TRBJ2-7,CATGTGGPPYEQYF,TGTGCCACCGGAACGGGTGGCCCCCCCTACGAGCAGTACTTC
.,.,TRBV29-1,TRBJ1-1,CSGVRDTNTEAFF,TGCAGCGGGGTTCGGGACACTAACACTGAAGCTTTCTTT
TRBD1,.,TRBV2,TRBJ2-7,CASSPDRGRPYEQYF,TGTGCCAGCAGCCCAGACAGGGGACGTCCCTACGAGCAGTACTTC
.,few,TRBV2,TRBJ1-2,CASSPSTGNYGYTF,TGTGCCAGCAGTCCCTCGACGGGGAACTATGGCTACACCTTC
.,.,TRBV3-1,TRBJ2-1,CASSQATVRDEQFF,TGTGCCAGCAGCCAAGCAACGGTGAGGGATGAGCAGTTCTTC
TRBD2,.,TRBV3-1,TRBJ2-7,CASSQESQRGAYEQYF,TGTGCCAGCAGCCAAGAAAGTCAGCGGGGGGCCTACGAGCAGTACTTC
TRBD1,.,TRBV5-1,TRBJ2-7,CASSRGDRAPLTYEQYF,TGCGCCAGCAGCCGCGGGGACAGGGCGCCATTAACCTACGAGCAGTACTTC
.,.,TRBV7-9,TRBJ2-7,CASSLNGLSPPYEQYF,TGTGCCAGCAGCTTAAACGGGTTAAGCCCCCCCTACGAGCAGTACTTC
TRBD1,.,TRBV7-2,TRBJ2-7,CASSFSTGPTTAYEQYF,TGTGCCAGCAGCTTCTCGACAGGGCCGACGACGGCCTACGAGCAGTACTTC
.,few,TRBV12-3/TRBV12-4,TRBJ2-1,CASERRAKTYNEQFF,TGTGCCTCCGAACGGCGGGCTAAAACCTACAATGAGCAGTTCTTC
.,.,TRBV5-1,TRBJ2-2,CASSLVDKGTGELFF,TGCGCCAGCAGCTTGGTCGATAAGGGGACCGGGGAGCTGTTTTTT
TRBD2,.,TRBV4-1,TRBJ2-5,CASSQRGSLAGKETQYF,TGCGCCAGCAGCCAGCGGGGGAGTCTAGCGGGGAAAGAGACCCAGTACTTC
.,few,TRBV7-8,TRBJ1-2,CASSLARGGSRIYGYTF,TGTGCCAGCAGCCTAGCGCGAGGCGGGTCGAGGATTTATGGCTACACCTTC
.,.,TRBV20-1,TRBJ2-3,CSARSPDLDTQYF,TGCAGTGCTAGATCCCCAGATTTAGATACGCAGTATTTT
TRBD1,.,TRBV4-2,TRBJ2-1,CASSQDTGGYNEQFF,TGTGCCAGCAGCCAAGATACAGGGGGCTACAATGAGCAGTTCTTC
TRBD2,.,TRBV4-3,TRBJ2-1,CASSQDLAGGFYNEQFF,TGCGCCAGCAGCCAAGATTTAGCGGGAGGTTTCTACAATGAGCAGTTCTTC
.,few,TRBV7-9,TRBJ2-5,CASSSPSGFSGETQYF,TGTGCCAGCAGCTCCCCCTCGGGGTTCAGTGGAGAGACCCAGTACTTC
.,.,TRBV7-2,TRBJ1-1,CASSPNRQLLNTEAFF,TGTGCCAGCAGTCCCAACCGCCAGCTTCTGAACACTGAAGCTTTCTTT
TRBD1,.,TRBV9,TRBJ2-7,CASSVSDRESYEQYF,TGTGCCAGCAGCGTATCTGACAGGGAATCCTACGAGCAGTACTTC
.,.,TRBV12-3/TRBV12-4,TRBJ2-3,CASSFAQTILTDTQYF,TGTGCCAGCAGTTTCGCGCAAACCATACTCACAGATACGCAGTATTTT
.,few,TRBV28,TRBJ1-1,CASSLEDGEAFF,TGTGCCAGCAGTTTAGAGGACGGTGAAGCTTTCTTT
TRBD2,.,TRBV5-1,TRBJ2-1,CASSHTSGSRNEQFF,TGCGCCAGCAGCCATACTAGCGGGAGCAGAAATGAGCAGTTCTTC
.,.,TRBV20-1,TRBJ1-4,CSARGSDNEKLFF,TGCAGTGCTAGGGGCAGCGATAATGAAAAACTGTTTTTT
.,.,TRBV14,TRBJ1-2,CASSPLRGYGYTF,TGTGCCAGCAGCCCGCTCAGGGGCTATGGCTACACCTTC
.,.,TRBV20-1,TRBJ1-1,CSARPREGLNTEAFF,TGCAGTGCTAGACCGCGGGAGGGCCTCAACACTGAAGCTTTCTTT
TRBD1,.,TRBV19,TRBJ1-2,CASSRIGQGDGYTF,TGTGCCAGTAGTAGGATAGGACAGGGAGATGGCTACACCTTC
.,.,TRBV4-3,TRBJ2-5,CASSQVAVGSPKEETQYF,TGCGCCAGCAGCCAAGTAGCGGTGGGTAGCCCAAAGGAGGAGACCCAGTACTTC
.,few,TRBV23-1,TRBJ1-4,CASSQSAIPNEKLFF,TGCGCCAGCAGTCAATCGGCCATTCCTAATGAAAAACTGTTTTTT
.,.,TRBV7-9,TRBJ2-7,CASSLGVEGIEQYF,TGTGCCAGCAGCTTGGGCGTGGAGGGGATAGAGCAGTACTTC
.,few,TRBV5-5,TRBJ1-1,CASSNRRGMAEAFF,TGTGCCAGCAGCAATAGACGGGGGATGGCTGAAGCTTTCTTT
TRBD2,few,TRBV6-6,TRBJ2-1,CASSPFGLAGNNEQFF,TGTGCCAGCAGTCCGTTTGGGCTAGCGGGAAACAATGAGCAGTTCTTC
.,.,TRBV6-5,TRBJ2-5,CASRFGKETQYF,TGTGCCAGCCGATTTGGGAAAGAGACCCAGTACTTC
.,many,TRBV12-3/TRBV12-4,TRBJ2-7,CASSRDGTYEQYF,TGTGCCAGCAGTCGGGACGGAACCTACGAGCAGTACTTC
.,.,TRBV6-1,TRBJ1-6,CASSQLGTSSPLHF,TGTGCCAGCAGTCAACTAGGGACGTCTTCACCCCTCCACTTT
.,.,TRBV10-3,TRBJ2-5,CATRAGQETQYF,TGTGCCACAAGAGCGGGTCAAGAGACCCAGTACTTC
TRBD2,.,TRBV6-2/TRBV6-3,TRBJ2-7,CASSYWTSGSAYEQYF,TGTGCCAGCAGTTATTGGACTAGCGGGAGCGCCTACGAGCAGTACTTC
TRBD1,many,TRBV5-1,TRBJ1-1,CASRRDRAMNTEAFF,TGCGCCAGCCGCCGGGACAGAGCTATGAACACTGAAGCTTTCTTT
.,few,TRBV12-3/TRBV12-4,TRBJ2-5,CASSPGFSGLETQYF,TGTGCCAGCAGTCCCGGATTTTCCGGCCTAGAGACCCAGTACTTC
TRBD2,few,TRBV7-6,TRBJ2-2,CASSPRERGTGELFF,TGTGCCAGCAGCCCTCGGGAGCGGGGCACCGGGGAGCTGTTTTTT
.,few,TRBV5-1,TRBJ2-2,CASSLESIEELFF,TGCGCCAGCAGCTTAGAGTCAATCGAGGAGCTGTTTTTT
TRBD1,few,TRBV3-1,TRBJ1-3,CASSRDSSGNTIYF,TGTGCCAGCTCCAGGGACAGCTCTGGAAACACCATATATTTT
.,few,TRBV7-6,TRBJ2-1,CASSPGGPGEQFF,TGTGCCAGCAGCCCCGGGGGGCCCGGTGAGCAGTTCTTC